The 10 T cell receptor beta chains in this list originate from one sample, sequenced in a study of blood T cell repertoires in COVID-19. Profiling relied on immunoSEQ multiplex PCR, and the TCRdb table lists in-frame clones only, not all of them. The table has 110,000 to 150,000 clones, 79% seen once. Material for sequencing was peripheral blood. These receptors were collected from a woman in her seventies with COVID-19, enrolled during active disease.

Concerning this clone itself: The same CDR3 can be traced to other DNA sequences in this sample. The rearrangement uses TRBV29-1 and TRBJ1-2; D uncertain. The CDR3 is 9 residues long. Trimming cost V 6 bases and J 8 bases, with 7 bases left between them. The germline V gene encodes CDR1 SQVTM and CDR2 ANQGSEA. CDR3 DNA: TGCAGCGTGCTGGAGGGCTACACCTTC. Translating it yields CSVLEGYTF.

V and J are TRBV3-1 (or the pseudogene TRBV3-2) and TRBJ2-4; D may be TRBD2 (5 bases). The CDR3 length is 13 residues. CDR1 and CDR2 from the germline V gene are LGHDT and YNNKEL (reference sequence). V was shortened by 0 bases and J by 8 bases, with 8 bases between the two germline ends. The CDR3 is CASSQDPRDIQYF. The CDR3 DNA reads as TGTGCCAGCAGCCAAGATCCGCGGGACATTCAGTACTTC.

V usage is TRBV4-1 and J usage is TRBJ1-4; TRBD1 matches at 9 bases. The CDR3 runs 16 residues. V lost 4 bases, J lost 7 bases, and 10 bases stayed unmatched. Germline V gene lookup returns CDR1 MGHRA and CDR2 YSYEKL. The CDR3 spells CASSPQGTTGGEKLFF. The CDR3 DNA sequence: TGCGCCAGCAGCCCCCAAGGTACGACAGGGGGTGAAAAACTGTTTTTT.

The rearrangement links TRBV7-9 to TRBJ2-3, with a possible D match to TRBD2 (5 bases). The germline V and J ends were trimmed by 3 bases and 6 bases, with 22 bases remaining between them. From germline, CDR1 is SEHNR and CDR2 FQNEAQ (reference sequence). The CDR3 has 17 amino acids. CDR3 DNA: TGTGCCAGCAGCTTGTCCTTGGGCGGGCCAAATGGGGATACGCAGTATTTT. Its translation: CASSLSLGGPNGDTQYF. The entire variable domain, with the rest obtained from reference TRBV7-9 and TRBJ2-3, is as follows: DTGVSQNPRHKITKRGQNVTFRCDPISEHNRLYWYRQTLGQGPEFLTYFQNEAQLEKSRLLSDRFSAERPKGSFSTLEIQRTEQGDSAMYLCASSLSLGGPNGDTQYFGPGTRLTVL.

This sequence joins TRBV28 and TRBJ1-2; D is perhaps TRBD1 (5 bases). V shed 7 bases and J shed 4 bases, with 13 bases lying between them. In germline, CDR1 is MDHEN, CDR2 SYDVKM. The CDR3 contains 13 residues. CDR3 sequence (DNA): TGTGCCAGCACTATTGACAGCGCCTATGGCTACACCTTC. The encoded protein is CASTIDSAYGYTF.

V and J are TRBV7-3 and TRBJ2-3, with 7 positions matching TRBD2. Germline V gene sequence: CDR1 SGHTA, CDR2 FQGTGA. The V gene end was trimmed by 5 bases and the J gene end by 0 bases; junction bases not matched to a gene: 8. The CDR3 extends over 16 amino acids. CDR3 sequence (DNA): TGTGCCAGCAGCCCCACCAGCGGGGTGAGCACAGATACGCAGTATTTT. It specifies CASSPTSGVSTDTQYF.

Only a few counts were recorded for this clone. The chain combines TRBV30 with TRBJ2-7; D is unclear. CDR1 is GTSNPN and CDR2 is SVGIG in the germline V gene (reference sequence). Trimming took off 5 bases at V and 4 bases at J, with 12 bases between the two ends. The CDR3 consists of 12 residues. CDR3 bases: TGTGCCTGGGGTAAGACGCGGTACGAGCAGTACTTC. It yields the protein CAWGKTRYEQYF.

This chain links TRBV6-5 with TRBJ2-1, with 10 bases lining up with TRBD1. There are 14 residues in the CDR3. J gave up 7 bases and V 6 bases, and 6 bases lay outside the gene matches. Germline V gene data show CDR1 as MNHEY and CDR2 as SVGAGI. The CDR3 spells CASRPGQGRNEQFF. The CDR3 nucleotides read TGTGCCAGCAGGCCGGGACAGGGGAGAAATGAGCAGTTCTTC.

This clone was observed a few times. The chain links TRBV6-6 to TRBJ1-3; D is undetermined. Germline CDR1 MNHNY, CDR2 SVGAGI (reference sequence). Trimming took 0 bases from V and 8 from J, leaving 8 bases between them. CDR3 length: 13 amino acids. The CDR3 spells CASSYSERDTIYF. The CDR3 DNA reads as TGTGCCAGCAGTTACTCGGAACGGGACACCATATATTTT.

The chain links TRBV5-6 to TRBJ1-2; TRBD1 matches at 7 bases. The germline CDR1 and CDR2 sequences are SGHDT and YYEEEE. The CDR3 loop spans 14 amino acids. V gave up 4 bases and J gave up 3 bases; unmatched junction bases: 6. This CDR3 reads CASSDPGQYYGYTF. CDR3 coding DNA: TGTGCCAGCAGCGACCCGGGACAGTACTATGGCTACACCTTC.